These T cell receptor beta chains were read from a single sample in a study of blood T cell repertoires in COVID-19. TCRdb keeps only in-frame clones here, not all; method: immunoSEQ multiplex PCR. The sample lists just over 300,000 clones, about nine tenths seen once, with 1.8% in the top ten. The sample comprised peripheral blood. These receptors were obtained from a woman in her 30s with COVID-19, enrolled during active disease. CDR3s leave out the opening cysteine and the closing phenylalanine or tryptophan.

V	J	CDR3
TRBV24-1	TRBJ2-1	ATSKPTGSSYNEQF
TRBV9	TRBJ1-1	ASSVIGVPNTEAF
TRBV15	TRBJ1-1	ATSRSRDSNTEAF
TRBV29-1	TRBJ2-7	SVAGTGGAYLSYEQY
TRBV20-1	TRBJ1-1	KTSTVTEAF
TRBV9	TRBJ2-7	ASSVVGSSYEQY
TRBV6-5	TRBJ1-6	ASKRGRDSPLH
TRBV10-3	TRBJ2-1	AINYRQGSSYNEQF
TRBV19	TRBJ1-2	ASSTGGWRYT
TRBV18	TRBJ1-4	ASSPADGSEKLF
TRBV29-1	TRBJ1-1	SVDGGAGTEAF
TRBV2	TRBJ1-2	ASSEYRVEFYGYT
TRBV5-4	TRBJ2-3	ASSGRTGAGTDTQY
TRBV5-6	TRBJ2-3	ASSRLGTGPWDTQY
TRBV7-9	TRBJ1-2	ASSRTGDGGYT
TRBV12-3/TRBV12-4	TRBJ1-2	ASSPGQSYGYT
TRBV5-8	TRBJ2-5	ASSVAGRETQY
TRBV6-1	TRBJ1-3	ASSELAGTGIGNTIY
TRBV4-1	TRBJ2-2	ASSQAAGELF
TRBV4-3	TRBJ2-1	ASSQRLAANNEQF
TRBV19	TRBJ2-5	ASSIDRGETQY
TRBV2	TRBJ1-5	ASSEGDRVTPQH
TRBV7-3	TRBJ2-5	ASSLNGGTQETQY
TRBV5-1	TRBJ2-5	ASSLQGRREETQY
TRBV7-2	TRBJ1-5	ASSTGQPAPQH
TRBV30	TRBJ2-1	AWGTGTTYNEQF
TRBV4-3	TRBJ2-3	ASSQDPTGSTDTQY
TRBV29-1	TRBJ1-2	SVEESETVEATT
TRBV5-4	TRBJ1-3	ASRGGNTIY